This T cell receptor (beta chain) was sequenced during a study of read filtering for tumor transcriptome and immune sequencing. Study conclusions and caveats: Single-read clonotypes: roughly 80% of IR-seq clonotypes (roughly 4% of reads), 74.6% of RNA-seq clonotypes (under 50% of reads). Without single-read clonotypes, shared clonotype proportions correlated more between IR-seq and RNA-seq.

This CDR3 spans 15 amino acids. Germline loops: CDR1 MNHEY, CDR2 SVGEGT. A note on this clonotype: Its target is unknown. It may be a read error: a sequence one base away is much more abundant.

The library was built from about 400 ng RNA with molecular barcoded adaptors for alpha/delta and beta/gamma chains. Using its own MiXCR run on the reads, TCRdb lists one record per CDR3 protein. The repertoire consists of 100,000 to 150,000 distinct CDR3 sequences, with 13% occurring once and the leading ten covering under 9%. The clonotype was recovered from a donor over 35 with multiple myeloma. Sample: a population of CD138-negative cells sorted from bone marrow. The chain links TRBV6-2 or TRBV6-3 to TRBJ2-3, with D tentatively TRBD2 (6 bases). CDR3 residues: CASSWGTSFTDTPYF. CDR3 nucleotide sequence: TGTGCCAGCAGTTGGGGGACTTCCTTCACAGATACGCCGTATTTT.